A selection of T cell receptor beta chains follows, all from one sample in a study of blood T cell repertoires in COVID-19. Sequencing used immunoSEQ multiplex PCR; TCRdb keeps in-frame clones, though not all of them. This repertoire shows 250,000 or so clones, roughly 90% found once; its top ten account for about 3%. Sequencing was carried out using PBMCs or T cells enriched from blood (not recorded which). The source of these receptors is a man between 40 and 49 years old who had been exposed to COVID-19. Both conserved end residues are trimmed from each CDR3.

J: TRBJ2-5; length: 13; V: TRBV7-7; CDR3: ASSKMGLAGETQY
J: TRBJ1-6; length: 11; V: TRBV11-2; CDR3: ASSLLRDSPLH
J: TRBJ2-1; length: 13; V: TRBV4-1; CDR3: ASSQGLALLGEQF
J: TRBJ2-7; length: 11; V: TRBV19; CDR3: ASSIYGNYEQY
J: TRBJ2-5; length: 13; V: TRBV2; CDR3: ASSDYGRAPETQY
J: TRBJ2-7; length: 11; V: TRBV7-2; CDR3: ASGRPSSYEQY
J: TRBJ1-1; length: 13; V: TRBV7-2; CDR3: ASSLVDSRNTEAF
J: TRBJ2-4; length: 12; V: TRBV5-1; CDR3: ASSLGVGAEGVY
J: TRBJ1-1; length: 13; V: TRBV7-2; CDR3: ASSLPGLKNTEAF
J: TRBJ2-1; length: 11; V: TRBV18; CDR3: ASSPPERNEQF
J: TRBJ2-2; length: 13; V: TRBV9; CDR3: ASSVGRRNTGELF
J: TRBJ1-2; length: 15; V: TRBV7-2; CDR3: ASSSGGREAGNYGYT
J: TRBJ1-4; length: 14; V: TRBV4-2; CDR3: ASSQDRTATNEKLF
J: TRBJ2-7; length: 10; V: TRBV18; CDR3: ASSYQQREQY
J: TRBJ2-5; length: 12; V: TRBV7-8; CDR3: ASSFVDGKETQY
J: TRBJ1-5; length: 12; V: TRBV19; CDR3: ASSIEGASQPQH
J: TRBJ1-2; length: 13; V: TRBV5-4; CDR3: ASSPVGGQNYGYT
J: TRBJ2-7; length: 13; V: TRBV11-3; CDR3: ASSRTGLAGEGQY
J: TRBJ2-7; length: 13; V: TRBV11-3; CDR3: ASSLMLGRDYEQY
J: TRBJ2-1; length: 17; V: TRBV5-1; CDR3: ASSLAISRRQPNFGEQF
J: TRBJ2-3; length: 16; V: TRBV28; CDR3: ASSLILPSGSRTDTQY
J: TRBJ2-5; length: 12; V: TRBV18; CDR3: ASSPGWREETQY
J: TRBJ2-2; length: 14; V: TRBV30; CDR3: AWIGRGLENTGELF
J: TRBJ2-3; length: 15; V: TRBV13; CDR3: ASSRAYSGKVTDTQY
J: TRBJ2-1; length: 15; V: TRBV9; CDR3: ASSPSLTSPLGNEQF
J: TRBJ2-1; length: 12; V: TRBV5-1; CDR3: ASSLGQGGDEQF
J: TRBJ2-2; length: 14; V: TRBV7-6; CDR3: ASSKTSGLNTGELF
J: TRBJ1-5; length: 14; V: TRBV19; CDR3: ASSIVGREGNQPQH
J: TRBJ2-1; length: 11; V: TRBV11-2; CDR3: ASSSRPPSEQF
J: TRBJ1-6; length: 10; V: TRBV28; CDR3: ASTGPNSPLH
J: TRBJ2-1; length: 13; V: TRBV29-1; CDR3: SVEDRSGGDNEQF
J: TRBJ1-2; length: 10; V: TRBV19; CDR3: ASNEEFYGYT
J: TRBJ1-5; length: 11; V: TRBV3-1/TRBV3-2; CDR3: ASSKTGDQPQH
J: TRBJ1-3; length: 13; V: TRBV4-3; CDR3: ASSQYRGSGNTIY
J: TRBJ1-5; length: 11; V: TRBV7-3; CDR3: ASSLSQGQPQH
J: TRBJ2-3; length: 14; V: TRBV5-1; CDR3: ASSSRQGYSTDTQY
J: TRBJ2-3; length: 10; V: TRBV7-3; CDR3: ASSSDFRTQY
J: TRBJ1-4; length: 12; V: TRBV6-1; CDR3: ASSERVSGEKLF
J: TRBJ2-5; length: 12; V: TRBV11-2; CDR3: ASSLSTTGETQY
J: TRBJ1-6; length: 12; V: TRBV4-2; CDR3: ASSQDRAQSPLH
J: TRBJ2-1; length: 14; V: TRBV7-9; CDR3: ASSFGLAGMGYEQF
J: TRBJ2-3; length: 13; V: TRBV7-9; CDR3: ASSFSSGSTDTQY
J: TRBJ2-7; length: 15; V: TRBV5-1; CDR3: ASSSQIRDTRSYEQY
J: TRBJ1-2; length: 11; V: TRBV19; CDR3: ASQETGFYGYT
J: TRBJ2-7; length: 13; V: TRBV6-5; CDR3: ASSHSRGGRDEQY